A selection of T cell receptor beta chains follows, all from one sample in a study of cytomegalovirus exposure and HLA in healthy donors. Clones were sequenced by immunoSEQ multiplex PCR, and TCRdb holds only the in-frame ones, with some missing. The sample has tens of thousands of clones. The sequenced material came from PBMCs. These receptors all come from a male donor in good health and CMV-seronegative. CDR3s include the opening cysteine and the closing phenylalanine or tryptophan. D genes are given only for firm matches.

d_gene	j_gene	v_gene	CDR3nt	CDR3aa
TRBD2	TRBJ2-7	TRBV9	TGTGCCAGCAGCGTCGCTAGCGGGGGCCTCGAGCAGTACTTC	CASSVASGGLEQYF
TRBD1	TRBJ2-3	TRBV6-1	TGTGCCAGCAGTAGGACAGGGACCACAGATACGCAGTATTTT	CASSRTGTTDTQYF
-	TRBJ2-1	TRBV6-5	TGTGCCAGCAGTTACGCGGGACCCGAGTTTCCGCAGTTCTTC	CASSYAGPEFPQFF
TRBD1	TRBJ2-5	TRBV13	TGTGCCAGCAGCCCTAGCCTGGGGACAGCCCAAGAGACCCAGTACTTC	CASSPSLGTAQETQYF
TRBD2	TRBJ2-3	TRBV7-3	TGTGCCAGCAGCTTGGGACTAGCGGGTGAGGGAGATACGCAGTATTTT	CASSLGLAGEGDTQYF
-	TRBJ1-3	TRBV4-3	TGCGCCAGCAGCCAAGATCTTCTACCTACAGGACCGGCAGGAAACACCATATATTTT	CASSQDLLPTGPAGNTIYF
TRBD2	TRBJ2-4	TRBV7-9	TGTGCCAGCAGCAACCCGGGAGGAATTCAGTACTTC	CASSNPGGIQYF
TRBD1	TRBJ1-1	TRBV6-5	TGTGCCAGCAGTTCGACGGGACAGACGAACACTGAAGCTTTCTTT	CASSSTGQTNTEAFF
-	TRBJ2-3	TRBV27	TGTGCCAGCAGTTATAGCCCGGATACGCAGTATTTT	CASSYSPDTQYF
-	TRBJ1-2	TRBV7-8	TGTGCCAGCAGCTTAGTATCCCATCCGGGGTACGAAGGCTACACCTTC	CASSLVSHPGYEGYTF
-	TRBJ2-2	TRBV4-3	TGCGCCAGCAGCCAACACGTCGGTGAGCTGTTTTTT	CASSQHVGELFF
-	TRBJ1-2	TRBV19	TGTGCCAGTAGTGAACCAATGGGACTGATCTATGGCTACACCTTC	CASSEPMGLIYGYTF
TRBD2	TRBJ2-1	TRBV6-1	TGTGCCAGCAGGCCCACGGGGGGGCCCGACAATGAGCAGTTCTTC	CASRPTGGPDNEQFF
TRBD1	TRBJ1-2	TRBV28	TGTGCCAGCAGGGCAGGGGGGAAGTATGGCTACACCTTC	CASRAGGKYGYTF
-	TRBJ1-1	TRBV18	TGTGCCAGCTCACCTGGGACAAATGAAGCTTTCTTT	CASSPGTNEAFF
-	TRBJ2-5	TRBV18	TGTGCCAGCTCACCCTCTCAGGGTCCCACGGAGACCCAGTACTTC	CASSPSQGPTETQYF
-	TRBJ2-5	TRBV5-6	TGTGCCAGCAGCTGGCGGGACTCCCAAGAGACCCAGTACTTC	CASSWRDSQETQYF
TRBD2	TRBJ2-6	TRBV4-1	TGCGCCAGCAGCCGCGGACTAGCTCGGGGACCTTCGGGGGCCAACGTCCTGACTTTC	CASSRGLARGPSGANVLTF
-	TRBJ2-7	TRBV5-6	TGTGCCAGCAGCCACTACCTATATGGGACAACTCGGCGGGAGCAGTACTTC	CASSHYLYGTTRREQYF
-	TRBJ2-2	TRBV9	TGTGCCAGCAGCGTCCAGGGGACCGTCGGTGTGGAGCTGTTTTTT	CASSVQGTVGVELFF
-	TRBJ2-7	TRBV6-5	TGTGCCAGCAGTTACTCCCCAGGGGTAACCTACGAGCAGTACTTC	CASSYSPGVTYEQYF
TRBD1	TRBJ1-2	TRBV7-2	TGTGCCAGCAGCAGGGACAGCTATGGCTACACCTTC	CASSRDSYGYTF
TRBD2	TRBJ2-3	TRBV9	TGTGCCAGCAGCAACGGACTAGCGGGGGGGCGACGAGAGAGAGATACGCAGTATTTT	CASSNGLAGGRRERDTQYF
TRBD1	TRBJ1-6	TRBV18	TGTGCCAGCTCACCTCAATCCGGGACAGGGCATAATTCACCCCTCCACTTT	CASSPQSGTGHNSPLHF
TRBD1	TRBJ1-4	TRBV19	TGTGCCAGTAGAAATCTAGGGGACAGGGTTGAAAAACTGTTTTTT	CASRNLGDRVEKLFF
-	TRBJ1-2	TRBV19	TGTGCCAGTAATACCCCGGGCCAGGGCGGAGGCTACACCTTC	CASNTPGQGGGYTF
-	TRBJ2-2	TRBV28	TGTGCCAGTTTCAGGGGCGGAAGAACCGGGGAGCTGTTTTTT	CASFRGGRTGELFF
TRBD1	TRBJ1-2	TRBV5-1	TGCGCCAGCAGCCCACTCGACAGGGGTGGCTACACCTTC	CASSPLDRGGYTF
-	TRBJ2-1	TRBV7-9	TGTGCCAGCAGCAATGGACAGTCATACAATGAGCAGTTCTTC	CASSNGQSYNEQFF
-	TRBJ1-2	TRBV7-2	TGTGCCAGCAGTCCTGATAGCTCCTATGGCTACACCTTC	CASSPDSSYGYTF
TRBD2	TRBJ2-2	TRBV25-1	TGTGCCAGCAGGGGGGGGACCCCAAAGGGCCCCGGGGAGCTGTTTTTT	CASRGGTPKGPGELFF
TRBD2	TRBJ2-2	TRBV25-1	TGTGCCAGCAGTGATGCGACTAGCGGCACCGGGGAGCTGTTTTTT	CASSDATSGTGELFF
TRBD2	TRBJ2-1	TRBV10-3	TGTGCCATCAGTGACACAACTAGCGGAATAGAGCAGTTCTTC	CAISDTTSGIEQFF